Shown below are 20 T cell receptor beta chains from a single sample sequenced in a study of shared clonotypes between healthy human individuals. Method: immunoSEQ multiplex PCR; TCRdb's copy keeps in-frame clones and lacks some. Here the sample spans about 2.2 million clones, over 85% being singletons. Positively selected for CCR7, the CD45RO-negative cells used as naive CD8 cells excluded terminally differentiated effector memory CD45RA+ cells. Sequencing was done on a sample of naive CD8+ T cells from PBMCs. The receptors here all came from a young man in good health. Some clones in this sample may be carry-over from other donors' samples.

The rearrangement joins TRBV7-8 to TRBJ2-1; the match to TRBD2 covers 7 bases. The V gene end was trimmed by 5 bases and the J gene end by 3 bases; junction bases not matched to a gene: 10. This CDR3 is 16 amino acids long. CDR1 and CDR2 from the germline V gene are SGHVS and FQNEAQ. CDR3 sequence reads: CASSVYEGLGYNEQFF. CDR3 in DNA: TGTGCCAGCAGCGTTTACGAAGGACTAGGCTACAATGAGCAGTTCTTC.

The chain recombines TRBV9 with TRBJ2-7; D is ambiguous. The CDR3 sequence is 15 residues long. Germline lookup yields CDR1 SGDLS and CDR2 YYNGEE. The V gene lost 4 bases and the J gene lost 0 bases, with 14 bases spanning the gap. Here the CDR3 DNA reads TGTGCCAGCAGCCCCAAGGGCGTGTACTCCTACGAGCAGTACTTC. It codes for CASSPKGVYSYEQYF.

This clone was seen once. The chain couples TRBV10-3 to TRBJ1-1, with TRBD1 matching 9 bases. CDR3 size: 15 residues. The V segment lost 6 bases and the J segment 4 bases; nucleotides outside the gene matches: 9. Germline values: CDR1 ENHRY, CDR2 SYGVKD. CDR3 DNA sequence: TGTGCCATCAGGGACAGGGGTGGATCGGGCACTGAAGCTTTCTTT. Translating it yields CAIRDRGGSGTEAFF.

The gene calls are TRBV2 and TRBJ2-1; D might be TRBD1 or TRBD2, each matching 5 bases. This CDR3 is 12 amino acids long. The V end was cut by 6 bases, the J end by 8 bases, with 11 bases between. Germline lookup yields CDR1 SNHLY and CDR2 FYNNEI. This CDR3 reads CASSLGTYEQFF. As DNA, the CDR3 is TGTGCCAGCAGCTTAGGGACCTATGAGCAGTTCTTC.

This sequence joins TRBV4-1 and TRBJ2-7, with D perhaps TRBD2 (6 bases). Trimming stripped 4 bases from V and 1 base from J, with 14 bases between. Germline loops: CDR1 MGHRA, CDR2 YSYEKL. CDR3 length equals 15 residues. The CDR3 sequence: CASSLERADSYEQYF. The CDR3 DNA sequence: TGCGCCAGCAGCCTGGAGCGGGCCGATTCCTACGAGCAGTACTTC.

The chain employs TRBV2 and TRBJ2-1, with 10 bases matching TRBD1. The CDR3 is 13 residues long. The J segment lost 6 bases and the V segment lost 6 bases, leaving 2 bases of the junction unmatched. The germline CDR1 and CDR2 sequences are SNHLY and FYNNEI. This chain's CDR3 is CASSGDRGNEQFF. The CDR3 region has the DNA TGTGCCAGCAGCGGGGACAGGGGCAATGAGCAGTTCTTC.

This rearrangement joins TRBV14 to TRBJ1-1; no definite D call. The CDR3 totals 14 residues. Trimming left V 2 bases short and J 0 bases short, with 7 bases between. Germline CDR1 is SGHDN and CDR2 is FVKESK. CDR3 DNA sequence: TGTGCCAGCAGCCAAACGCGGCTGAACACTGAAGCTTTCTTT. Protein product: CASSQTRLNTEAFF.

This chain uses TRBV7-9 with TRBJ2-7, with D unresolved. The CDR3 is made up of 15 amino acids. The V end lost 3 bases, the J end lost 1 base, and 13 bases lay between the germline ends. Germline V lookup: CDR1 SEHNR, CDR2 FQNEAQ (reference sequence). The CDR3 DNA reads as TGTGCCAGCAGCTTCTTACGAGGCTTTTCCTACGAGCAGTACTTC. This sequence encodes CASSFLRGFSYEQYF.

This chain uses TRBV30 with TRBJ2-1, with unresolved D. Trimming removed 0 bases at V and 9 bases at J, with 9 bases between. The CDR3 has 12 amino acids. Germline V gene lookup returns CDR1 GTSNPN and CDR2 SVGIG (reference sequence). CDR3 region: CAWSVGWGEQFF. In nucleotides, the CDR3 is TGTGCCTGGAGTGTAGGTTGGGGTGAGCAGTTCTTC.

The rearrangement links TRBV12-1 to TRBJ1-5; the table's D call, TRBD1, has no DNA check behind it. TRBV12-1 is a listed pseudogene. The CDR3 consists of 17 residues. The CDR3 sequence is CASSYGTPTISNQPQHF. The CDR3 coding sequence is TGTGCCAGCAGCTACGGGACACCTACGATTAGCAATCAGCCCCAGCATTTT.

With respect to this clone: Other DNA sequences in this sample translate to the same CDR3. This chain uses TRBV27 with TRBJ2-7; 10 bases match TRBD1. Trimming removed 6 bases from V and 4 bases from J; junction bases left unmatched: 3. The CDR3 has 13 residues. The germline V gene has CDR1 MNHEY and CDR2 SMNVEV (reference sequence). CDR3 protein: CASRDRGTYEQYF. DNA of the CDR3: TGTGCCAGCAGGGACAGGGGGACTTACGAGCAGTACTTC.

V is TRBV28 and J is TRBJ2-5; 11 nucleotides line up with TRBD2. This CDR3 has 16 amino acids. The V gene end was trimmed by 7 bases and the J gene end by 1 base; junction bases not matched to a gene: 8. Germline CDR1 is MDHEN and CDR2 is SYDVKM. DNA for the CDR3: TGTGCCAGCACTCTGGGGACTAGCGGACTCCAAGAGACCCAGTACTTC. Amino acids: CASTLGTSGLQETQYF.

CDR3 region: CASSGIRGELFF. The CDR3 region has the DNA TGTGCCAGCAGTGGAATCAGGGGGGAGCTGTTTTTT. The V gene is TRBV14, the J gene TRBJ2-2; the D is unclear. Germline loops: CDR1 SGHDN, CDR2 FVKESK. CDR3 length equals 12 residues. Deletions cut 6 bases from V and 8 bases from J, with 10 bases between.

The CDR3 region is CATSSPFRTGDTEAFF. The DNA for the CDR3 is TGTGCCACCAGCAGTCCATTCAGGACAGGGGACACTGAAGCTTTCTTT. This chain connects TRBV15 to TRBJ1-1, with 9 bases aligning to TRBD1. The length of the CDR3 is 16 residues. Losses at the gene ends were 3 bases for V and 3 bases for J; bases not matched to a gene: 8. The germline V gene has CDR1 LNHNV and CDR2 YYDKDF (reference sequence).

The gene calls are TRBV30 and TRBJ2-1, with D unresolved. The germline V gene has CDR1 GTSNPN and CDR2 SVGIG (reference sequence). V gave up 0 bases and J gave up 5 bases, with 8 bases separating them. The CDR3 consists of 13 residues. The CDR3 region is CAWSVGGHNEQFF. CDR3 DNA: TGTGCCTGGAGTGTAGGTGGCCACAATGAGCAGTTCTTC. Based on the CDR3 plus reference TRBV30 and TRBJ2-1, the full variable domain is SQTIHQWPATLVQPVGSPLSLECTVEGTSNPNLYWYRQAAGRGLQLLFYSVGIGQISSEVPQNLSASRPQDRQFILSSKKLLLSDSGFYLCAWSVGGHNEQFFGPGTRLTVL.

V is TRBV15 and J is TRBJ1-4, with no clear D. This CDR3 contains 15 residues. The germline V gene has CDR1 LNHNV and CDR2 YYDKDF (reference sequence). V lost 0 bases, J lost 4 bases, and 9 bases lay in between. CDR3 in amino acids: CATSRDRSGNEKLFF. As DNA, the CDR3 is TGTGCCACCAGCAGAGACCGTTCCGGTAATGAAAAACTGTTTTTT.

The genes are TRBV15 and TRBJ2-7; D is perhaps TRBD1 (6 bases). Germline CDR1 LNHNV, CDR2 YYDKDF (reference sequence). The CDR3 has 14 amino acids. Deletions cut 1 base from V and 0 bases from J, with 7 bases between. CDR3 in amino acids: CATSRGQVSYEQYF. The CDR3 DNA sequence: TGTGCCACCAGCAGAGGACAGGTCTCCTACGAGCAGTACTTC.

In the case of this clone: This specimen includes other DNA sequences encoding the same CDR3. The chain joins TRBV7-9 to TRBJ1-3; D call uncertain. Per germline, CDR1 SEHNR and CDR2 FQNEAQ (reference sequence). This CDR3 contains 14 residues. Trimming removed 1 base at V and 4 bases at J, with 8 bases between. Here the CDR3 reads CASSLVGLGNTIYF. The CDR3 bases are TGTGCCAGCAGCTTAGTGGGGTTAGGAAACACCATATATTTT.

V gene TRBV11-2 combines with J gene TRBJ2-2, with D perhaps matching TRBD1 or TRBD2 (5 bases each). The CDR3 covers 16 residues. Germline V gene data show CDR1 as SGHAT and CDR2 as FQNNGV. The V end was cut by 1 base, the J end by 4 bases, with 13 bases between. The CDR3 spells CASSLAGPLPTGELFF. The CDR3 region has the DNA TGTGCCAGCAGCTTAGCGGGGCCCCTGCCCACCGGGGAGCTGTTTTTT.

The chain uses TRBV5-4 and TRBJ1-1; D may be TRBD1 (5 bases). With 5 bases removed from V and 6 bases from J, the gap between germline ends came to 14 bases. Germline assignment: CDR1 SGHNT and CDR2 YYREEE (reference sequence). This CDR3 region has 13 residues. CDR3 in amino acids: CASRLRGTAEAFF. The DNA for the CDR3 is TGTGCCAGCAGACTCCGGGGGACCGCTGAAGCTTTCTTT.